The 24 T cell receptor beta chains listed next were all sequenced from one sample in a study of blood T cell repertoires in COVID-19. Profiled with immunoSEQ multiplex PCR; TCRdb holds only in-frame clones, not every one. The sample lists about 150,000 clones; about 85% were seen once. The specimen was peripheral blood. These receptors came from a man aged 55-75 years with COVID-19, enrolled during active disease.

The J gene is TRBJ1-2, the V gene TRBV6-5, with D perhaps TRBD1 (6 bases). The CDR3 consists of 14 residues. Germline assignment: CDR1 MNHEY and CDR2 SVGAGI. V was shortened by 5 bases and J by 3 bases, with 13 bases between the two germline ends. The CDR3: CASSQRTVDYGYTF. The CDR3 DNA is TGTGCCAGCAGTCAGAGGACAGTTGACTATGGCTACACCTTC.

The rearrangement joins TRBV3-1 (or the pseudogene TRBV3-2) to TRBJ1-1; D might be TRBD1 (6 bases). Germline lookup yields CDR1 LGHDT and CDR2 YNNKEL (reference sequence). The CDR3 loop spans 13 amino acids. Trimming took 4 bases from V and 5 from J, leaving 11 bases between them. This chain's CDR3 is CASSRGQRTEAFF. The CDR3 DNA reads TGTGCCAGCAGCCGAGGACAGCGGACTGAAGCTTTCTTT.

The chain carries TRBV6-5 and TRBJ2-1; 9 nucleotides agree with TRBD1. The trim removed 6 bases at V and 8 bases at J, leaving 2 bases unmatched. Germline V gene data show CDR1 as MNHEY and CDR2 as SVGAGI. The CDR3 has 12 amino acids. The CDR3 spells CASRQGAHEQFF. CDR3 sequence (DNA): TGTGCCAGCAGACAGGGGGCGCATGAGCAGTTCTTC.

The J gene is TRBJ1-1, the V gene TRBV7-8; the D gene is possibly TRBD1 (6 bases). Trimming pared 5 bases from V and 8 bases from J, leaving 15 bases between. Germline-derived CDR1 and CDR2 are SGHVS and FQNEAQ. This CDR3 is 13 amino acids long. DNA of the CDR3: TGTGCCAGCAGCCTGAGCGGGGGGCTCGAAGCTTTCTTT. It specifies CASSLSGGLEAFF. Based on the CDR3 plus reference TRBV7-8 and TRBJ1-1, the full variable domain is GAGVSQSPRYKVAKRGQDVALRCDPISGHVSLFWYQQALGQGPEFLTYFQNEAQLDKSGLPSDRFFAERPEGSVSTLKIQRTQQEDSAVYLCASSLSGGLEAFFGQGTRLTVV.

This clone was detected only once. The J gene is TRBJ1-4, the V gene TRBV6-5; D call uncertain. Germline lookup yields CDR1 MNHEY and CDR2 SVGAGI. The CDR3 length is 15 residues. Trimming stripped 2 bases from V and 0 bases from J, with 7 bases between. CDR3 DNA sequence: TGTGCCAGCAGTTACCGGGGAGCAACTAATGAAAAACTGTTTTTT. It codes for CASSYRGATNEKLFF.

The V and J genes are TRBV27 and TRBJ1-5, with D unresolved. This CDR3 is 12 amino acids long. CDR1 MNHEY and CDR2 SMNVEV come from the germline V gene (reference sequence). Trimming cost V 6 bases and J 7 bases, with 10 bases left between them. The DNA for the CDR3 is TGTGCCAGCAGCCTAATCGGGCAGCCCCAGCATTTT. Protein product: CASSLIGQPQHF.

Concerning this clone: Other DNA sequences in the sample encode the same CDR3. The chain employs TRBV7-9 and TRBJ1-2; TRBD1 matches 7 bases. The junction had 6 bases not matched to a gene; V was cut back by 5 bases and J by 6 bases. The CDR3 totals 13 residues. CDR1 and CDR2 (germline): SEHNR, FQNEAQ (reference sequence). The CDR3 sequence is CASSLDRVDGYTF. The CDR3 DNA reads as TGTGCCAGCAGCCTCGACAGGGTGGATGGCTACACCTTC.

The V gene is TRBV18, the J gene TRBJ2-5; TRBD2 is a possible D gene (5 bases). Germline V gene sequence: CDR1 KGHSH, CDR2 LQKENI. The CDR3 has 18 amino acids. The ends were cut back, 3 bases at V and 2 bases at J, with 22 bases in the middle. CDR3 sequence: CASSPRYHPGSPQETQYF. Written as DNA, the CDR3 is TGTGCCAGCTCACCTAGATATCACCCGGGATCCCCGCAAGAGACCCAGTACTTC.

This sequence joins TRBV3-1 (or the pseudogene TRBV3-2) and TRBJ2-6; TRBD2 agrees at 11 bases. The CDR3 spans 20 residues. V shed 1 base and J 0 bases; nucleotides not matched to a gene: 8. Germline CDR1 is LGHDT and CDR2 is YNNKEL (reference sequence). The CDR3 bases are TGTGCCAGCAGCCAAGGACTAGCGGGACCTCCGCGCTCTGGGGCCAACGTCCTGACTTTC. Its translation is CASSQGLAGPPRSGANVLTF.

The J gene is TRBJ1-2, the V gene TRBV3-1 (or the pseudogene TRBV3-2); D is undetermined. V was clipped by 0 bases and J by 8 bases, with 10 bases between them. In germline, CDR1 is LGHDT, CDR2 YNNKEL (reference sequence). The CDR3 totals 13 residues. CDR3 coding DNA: TGTGCCAGCAGCCAAGAATTCCATGGCGGCTACACCTTC. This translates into CASSQEFHGGYTF.

The CDR3 here is CASSRQGFEDGYTF. CDR3 in DNA: TGTGCCAGCAGTAGGCAGGGATTTGAGGATGGCTACACCTTC. The V gene is TRBV6-6, the J gene TRBJ1-2; weak D call: TRBD1 (5 bases). This CDR3 contains 14 residues. The germline V gene encodes CDR1 MNHNY and CDR2 SVGAGI (reference sequence). V dropped 5 bases and J dropped 6 bases, with 16 bases sitting between them.

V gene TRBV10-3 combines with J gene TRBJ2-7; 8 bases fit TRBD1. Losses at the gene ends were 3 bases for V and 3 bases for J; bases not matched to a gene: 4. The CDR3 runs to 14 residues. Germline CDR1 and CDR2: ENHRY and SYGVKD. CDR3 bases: TGTGCCATCAGTGAAGTAGGACAGGGCTACGAGCAGTACTTC. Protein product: CAISEVGQGYEQYF.

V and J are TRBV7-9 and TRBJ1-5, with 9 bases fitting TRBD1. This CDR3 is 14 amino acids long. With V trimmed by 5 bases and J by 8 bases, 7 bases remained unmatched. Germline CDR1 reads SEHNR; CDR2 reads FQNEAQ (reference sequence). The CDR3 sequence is CASSRGQGIEPQHF. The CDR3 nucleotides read TGTGCCAGCAGCCGCGGACAGGGGATTGAGCCCCAGCATTTT.

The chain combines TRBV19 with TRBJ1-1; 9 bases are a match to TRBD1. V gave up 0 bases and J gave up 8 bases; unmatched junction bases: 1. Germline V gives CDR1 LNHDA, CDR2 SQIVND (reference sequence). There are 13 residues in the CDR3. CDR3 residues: CASSIEGTGEAFF. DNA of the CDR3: TGTGCCAGTAGTATAGAGGGGACAGGGGAAGCTTTCTTT. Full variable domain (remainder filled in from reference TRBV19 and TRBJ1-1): DGGITQSPKYLFRKEGQNVTLSCEQNLNHDAMYWYRQDPGQGLRLIYYSQIVNDFQKGDIAEGYSVSREKKESFPLTVTSAQKNPTAFYLCASSIEGTGEAFFGQGTRLTVV.

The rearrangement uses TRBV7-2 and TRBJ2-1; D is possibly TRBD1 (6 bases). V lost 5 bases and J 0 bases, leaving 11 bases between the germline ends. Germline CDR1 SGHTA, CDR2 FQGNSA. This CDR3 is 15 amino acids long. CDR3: CASSIVGGSYNEQFF. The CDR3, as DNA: TGTGCCAGCAGCATAGTAGGGGGCTCCTACAATGAGCAGTTCTTC. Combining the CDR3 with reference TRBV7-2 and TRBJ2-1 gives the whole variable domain GAGVSQSPSNKVTEKGKDVELRCDPISGHTALYWYRQSLGQGLEFLIYFQGNSAPDKSGLPSDRFSAERTGGSVSTLTIQRTQQEDSAVYLCASSIVGGSYNEQFFGPGTRLTVL.

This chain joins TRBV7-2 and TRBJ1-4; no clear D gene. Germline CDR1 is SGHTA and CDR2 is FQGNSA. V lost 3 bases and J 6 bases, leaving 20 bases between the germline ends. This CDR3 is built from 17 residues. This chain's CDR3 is CASSLQPPGGRDEKLFF. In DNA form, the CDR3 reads TGTGCCAGCAGCTTGCAGCCCCCGGGAGGTCGTGATGAAAAACTGTTTTTT.

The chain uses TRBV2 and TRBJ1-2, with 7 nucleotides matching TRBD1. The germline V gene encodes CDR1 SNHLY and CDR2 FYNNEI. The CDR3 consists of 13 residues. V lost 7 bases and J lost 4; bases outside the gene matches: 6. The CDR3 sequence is CASTDRTGYGYTF. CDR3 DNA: TGTGCCAGCACCGACAGGACAGGCTATGGCTACACCTTC.

The CDR3 protein is CAWSVQPSSNQPQHF. DNA for the CDR3: TGTGCCTGGAGTGTACAACCGTCTAGCAATCAGCCCCAGCATTTT. V usage is TRBV30 and J usage is TRBJ1-5; no firm D call. Germline assignment: CDR1 GTSNPN and CDR2 SVGIG (reference sequence). V lost 0 bases and J lost 0, with 9 bases in between. The CDR3 spans 15 residues.

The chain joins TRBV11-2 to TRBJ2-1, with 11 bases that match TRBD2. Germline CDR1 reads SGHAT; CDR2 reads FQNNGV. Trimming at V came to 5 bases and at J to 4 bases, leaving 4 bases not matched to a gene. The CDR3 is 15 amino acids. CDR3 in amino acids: CASSPGTSGYNEQFF. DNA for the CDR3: TGTGCCAGCAGCCCGGGGACTAGCGGTTACAATGAGCAGTTCTTC.

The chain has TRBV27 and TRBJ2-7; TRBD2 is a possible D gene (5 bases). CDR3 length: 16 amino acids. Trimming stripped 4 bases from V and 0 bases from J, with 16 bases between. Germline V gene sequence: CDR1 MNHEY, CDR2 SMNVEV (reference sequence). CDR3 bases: TGTGCCAGCAGTTCAGTGGACTTTCCACACTCCTACGAGCAGTACTTC. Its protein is CASSSVDFPHSYEQYF.

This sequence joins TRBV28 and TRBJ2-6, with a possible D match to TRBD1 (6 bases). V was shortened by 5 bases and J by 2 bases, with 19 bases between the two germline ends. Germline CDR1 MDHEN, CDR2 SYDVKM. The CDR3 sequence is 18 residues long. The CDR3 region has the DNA TGTGCCAGCAGTCGCCTCATACAGGGTTACCCTGGGGCCAACGTCCTGACTTTC. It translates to CASSRLIQGYPGANVLTF.

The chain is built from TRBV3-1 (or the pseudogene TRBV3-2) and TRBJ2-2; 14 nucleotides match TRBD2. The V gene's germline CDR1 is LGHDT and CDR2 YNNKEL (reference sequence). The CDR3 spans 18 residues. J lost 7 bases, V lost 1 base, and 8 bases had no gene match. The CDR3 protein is CASSQGGTSGRGHGELFF. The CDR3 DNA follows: TGTGCCAGCAGCCAAGGAGGGACTAGCGGGAGAGGGCACGGGGAGCTGTTTTTT.

The CDR3 nucleotides are TGTGCCAGCAGCTTGGCTGCCGGGGTTGAAGATACGCAGTATTTT. Its protein is CASSLAAGVEDTQYF. The chain carries TRBV5-8 and TRBJ2-3, with D perhaps TRBD2 (5 bases). Trimming stripped 0 bases from V and 5 bases from J, with 13 bases between. This CDR3 is 15 amino acids long. Germline-derived CDR1 and CDR2 are SGHTS and YDEGEE.

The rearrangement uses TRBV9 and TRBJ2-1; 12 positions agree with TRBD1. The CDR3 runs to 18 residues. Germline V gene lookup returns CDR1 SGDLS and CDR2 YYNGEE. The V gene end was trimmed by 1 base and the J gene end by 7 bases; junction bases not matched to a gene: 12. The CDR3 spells CASSVSTGGQGARNEQFF. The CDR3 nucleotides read TGTGCCAGCAGCGTATCAACAGGGGGACAGGGGGCTCGGAATGAGCAGTTCTTC.